These 3 T cell receptor beta chains were all obtained from the same sample, sequenced in a study of blood T cell repertoires in COVID-19. Measured with immunoSEQ multiplex PCR; TCRdb has only the in-frame clones, and not every one. The sample lists about 280,000 clones; about nine tenths were seen once. The sequencing input was peripheral blood. These receptors all stem from a man aged 50-59 years with acute or convalescent COVID-19.

The V gene is TRBV6-5, the J gene TRBJ1-1; D call uncertain. Germline lookup yields CDR1 MNHEY and CDR2 SVGAGI. This CDR3 region has 16 residues. The ends were cut back, 2 bases at V and 5 bases at J, with 18 bases in the middle. Here the CDR3 DNA reads TGTGCCAGCAGTTACGTTAGTATTAGGAGAGGTACTGAAGCTTTCTTT. Translation: CASSYVSIRRGTEAFF.

The V gene is TRBV6-1, the J gene TRBJ1-4; D gene unclear. Between the trimmed V and J ends, which lost 0 bases and 7 bases, there was a span of 15 bases. The CDR3 is made up of 16 amino acids. Germline lookup yields CDR1 MNHNS and CDR2 SASEGT. The CDR3 reads CASSEASTQEGEKLFF. The CDR3 DNA follows: TGTGCCAGCAGTGAAGCTTCCACCCAGGAGGGTGAAAAACTGTTTTTT.

The chain uses TRBV19 and TRBJ2-2; D not certain. Germline values: CDR1 LNHDA, CDR2 SQIVND (reference sequence). The CDR3 runs 14 residues. Trimming took 7 bases from V and 4 from J, leaving 13 bases between them. The CDR3 loop reads CASKEFVGTGELFF. The DNA of the CDR3 is TGTGCCAGTAAGGAGTTTGTGGGCACCGGGGAGCTGTTTTTT.